The T cell receptor (beta chain) described here comes from a study of T-cell memory formation after mild COVID-19. Study information: TCR clusters showed largely donor specificity. Overall study findings and caveats: Most CD4+ clones that shrank were in CM and EM, while CD8+ ones turned up in EMRA. Clones from the second wave (peaking day 37) had unconfirmed SARS-CoV-2 specificity.

Germline V CDR1 and CDR2: SGDLS, YYNGEE. The CDR3 is 13 residues long. Between the trimmed V and J ends, which lost 7 bases and 2 bases, there was a span of 9 bases. Employing constant-segment primers, 5'RACE generated TCR alpha and TCR beta cDNA libraries bearing sample barcodes and UMIs. TCRdb redid the calling of the 5' RACE reads with MiXCR, one entry per CDR3 protein. This sample has roughly 620,000 distinct CDR3 sequences, with about a sixth found just once. The count of this clonotype is one. The target antigen is unknown. Sequenced: PBMCs or a T cell subset sorted from them (not recorded which). This TCR was recovered from an adult woman who had mild COVID-19 (a few samples of this study predate the infection). Cell type and time point are not known. The chain employs TRBV9 and TRBJ2-2, with a tentative D call TRBD1 (5 bases). The CDR3 DNA follows: TGTGCCAGCGGCAGGGATAACACCGGGGAGCTGTTTTTT. Encoded protein: CASGRDNTGELFF.